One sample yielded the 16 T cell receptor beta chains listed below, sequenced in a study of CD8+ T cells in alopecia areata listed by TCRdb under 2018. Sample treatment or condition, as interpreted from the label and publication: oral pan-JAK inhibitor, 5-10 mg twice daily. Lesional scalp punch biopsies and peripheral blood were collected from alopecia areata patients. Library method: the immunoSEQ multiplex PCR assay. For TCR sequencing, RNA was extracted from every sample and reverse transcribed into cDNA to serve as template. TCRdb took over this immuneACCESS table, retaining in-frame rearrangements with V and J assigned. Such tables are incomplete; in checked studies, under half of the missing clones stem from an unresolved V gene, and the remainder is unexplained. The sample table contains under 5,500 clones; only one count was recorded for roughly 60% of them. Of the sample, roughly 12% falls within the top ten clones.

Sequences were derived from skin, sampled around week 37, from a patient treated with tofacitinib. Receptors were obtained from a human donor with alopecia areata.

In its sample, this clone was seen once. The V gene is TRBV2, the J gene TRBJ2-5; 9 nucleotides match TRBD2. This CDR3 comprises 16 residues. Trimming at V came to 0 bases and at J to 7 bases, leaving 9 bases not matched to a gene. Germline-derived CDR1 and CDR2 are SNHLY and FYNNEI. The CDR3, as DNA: TGTGCCAGCAGTGAAGCGTATGTCGCGACTAGCGGGACCCAGTACTTC. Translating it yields CASSEAYVATSGTQYF. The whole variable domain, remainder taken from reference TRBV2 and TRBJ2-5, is EPEVTQTPSHQVTQMGQEVILRCVPISNHLYFYWYRQILGQKVEFLVSFYNNEISEKSEIFDDQFSVERPDGSNFTLKIRSTKLEDSAMYFCASSEAYVATSGTQYFGPGTRLLVL.

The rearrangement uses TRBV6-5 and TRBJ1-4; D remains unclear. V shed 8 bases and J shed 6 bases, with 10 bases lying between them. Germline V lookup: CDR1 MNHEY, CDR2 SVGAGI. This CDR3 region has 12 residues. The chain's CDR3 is CASAGQDEKLFF. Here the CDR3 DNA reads TGTGCCAGCGCCGGTCAGGATGAAAAACTGTTTTTT.

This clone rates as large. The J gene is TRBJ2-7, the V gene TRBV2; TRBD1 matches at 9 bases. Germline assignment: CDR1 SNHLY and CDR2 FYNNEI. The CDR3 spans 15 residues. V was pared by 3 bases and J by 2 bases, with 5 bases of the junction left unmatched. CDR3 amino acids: CASSEIGQGTYEQYF. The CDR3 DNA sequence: TGTGCCAGCAGTGAGATTGGACAGGGGACCTACGAGCAGTACTTC. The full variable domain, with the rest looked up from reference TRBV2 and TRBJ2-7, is EPEVTQTPSHQVTQMGQEVILRCVPISNHLYFYWYRQILGQKVEFLVSFYNNEISEKSEIFDDQFSVERPDGSNFTLKIRSTKLEDSAMYFCASSEIGQGTYEQYFGPGTRLTVT.

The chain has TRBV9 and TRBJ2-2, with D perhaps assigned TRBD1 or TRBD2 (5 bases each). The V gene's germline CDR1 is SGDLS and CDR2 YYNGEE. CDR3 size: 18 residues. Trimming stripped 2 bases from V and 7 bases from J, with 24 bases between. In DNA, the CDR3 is TGTGCCAGCAGCGTGAAGCCCACCGGGACCCTGGGCCGCGGGGAGCTGTTTTTT. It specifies CASSVKPTGTLGRGELFF.

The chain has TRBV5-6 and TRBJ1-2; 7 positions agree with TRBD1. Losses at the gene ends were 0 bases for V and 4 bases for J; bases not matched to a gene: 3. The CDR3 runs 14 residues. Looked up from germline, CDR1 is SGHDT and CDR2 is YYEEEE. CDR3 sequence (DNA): TGTGCCAGCAGCTTGGGGACAGGAAGCTATGGCTACACCTTC. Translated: CASSLGTGSYGYTF.

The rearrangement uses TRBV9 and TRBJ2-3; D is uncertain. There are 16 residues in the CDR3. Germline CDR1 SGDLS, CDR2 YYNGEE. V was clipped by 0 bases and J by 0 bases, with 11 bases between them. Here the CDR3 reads CASSVEDVTSTDTQYF. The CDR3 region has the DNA TGTGCCAGCAGCGTAGAGGACGTAACTAGCACAGATACGCAGTATTTT. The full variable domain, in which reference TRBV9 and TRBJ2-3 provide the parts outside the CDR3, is DSGVTQTPKHLITATGQRVTLRCSPRSGDLSVYWYQQSLDQGLQFLIQYYNGEERAKGNILERFSAQQFPDLHSELNLSSLELGDSALYFCASSVEDVTSTDTQYFGPGTRLTVL.

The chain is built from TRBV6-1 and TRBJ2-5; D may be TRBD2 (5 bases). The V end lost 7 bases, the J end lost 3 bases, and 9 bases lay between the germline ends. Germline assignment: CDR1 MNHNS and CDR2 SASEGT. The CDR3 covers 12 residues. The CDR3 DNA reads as TGTGCCAGCAAGTTGGGAGAAGAGACCCAGTACTTC. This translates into CASKLGEETQYF.

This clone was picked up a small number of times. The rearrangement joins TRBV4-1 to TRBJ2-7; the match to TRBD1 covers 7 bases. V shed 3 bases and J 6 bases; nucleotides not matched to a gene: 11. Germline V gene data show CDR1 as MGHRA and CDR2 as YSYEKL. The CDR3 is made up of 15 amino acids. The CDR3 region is CASSHSGTANLEQYF. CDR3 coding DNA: TGCGCCAGCAGCCATTCAGGGACAGCCAACCTCGAGCAGTACTTC.

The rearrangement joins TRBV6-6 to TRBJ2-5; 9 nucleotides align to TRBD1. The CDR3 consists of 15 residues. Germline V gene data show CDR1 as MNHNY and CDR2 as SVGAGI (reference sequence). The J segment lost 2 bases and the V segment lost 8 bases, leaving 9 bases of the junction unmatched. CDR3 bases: TGTGCCAGCGGGTACAGGGGGCGAGGGCAAGAGACCCAGTACTTC. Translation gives CASGYRGRGQETQYF.

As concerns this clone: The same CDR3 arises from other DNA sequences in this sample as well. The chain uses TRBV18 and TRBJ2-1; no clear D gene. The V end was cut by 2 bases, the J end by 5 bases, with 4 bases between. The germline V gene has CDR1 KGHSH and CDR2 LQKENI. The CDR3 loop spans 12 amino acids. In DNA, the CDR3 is TGTGCCAGCTCACCAGGGGACAATGAGCAGTTCTTC. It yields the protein CASSPGDNEQFF.

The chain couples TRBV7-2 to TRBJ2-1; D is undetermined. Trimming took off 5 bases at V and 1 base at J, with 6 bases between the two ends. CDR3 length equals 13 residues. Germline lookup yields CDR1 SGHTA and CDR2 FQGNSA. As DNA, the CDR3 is TGTGCCAGCAGCCCTGGGTCCTACAATGAGCAGTTCTTC. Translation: CASSPGSYNEQFF.

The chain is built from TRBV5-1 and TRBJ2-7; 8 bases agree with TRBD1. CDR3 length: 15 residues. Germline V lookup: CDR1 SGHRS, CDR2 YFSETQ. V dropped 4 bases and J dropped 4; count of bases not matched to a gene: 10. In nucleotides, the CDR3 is TGCGCCAGCAGCCCCGGGTACAGGGGGACTTACGAGCAGTACTTC. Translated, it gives CASSPGYRGTYEQYF.

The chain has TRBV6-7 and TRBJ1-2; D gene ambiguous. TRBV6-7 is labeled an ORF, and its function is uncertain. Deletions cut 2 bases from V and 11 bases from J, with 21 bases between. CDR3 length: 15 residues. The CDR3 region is CASSYPLAREPGYTF. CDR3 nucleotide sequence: TGTGCCAGCAGTTACCCTCTCGCCCGGGAGCCCGGGTACACCTTC.

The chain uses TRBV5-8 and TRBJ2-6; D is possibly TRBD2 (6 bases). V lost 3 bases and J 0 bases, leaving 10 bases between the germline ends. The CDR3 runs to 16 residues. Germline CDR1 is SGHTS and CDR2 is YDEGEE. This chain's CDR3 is CASSWGLTSGANVLTF. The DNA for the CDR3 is TGTGCCAGCAGCTGGGGACTGACCTCTGGGGCCAACGTCCTGACTTTC.

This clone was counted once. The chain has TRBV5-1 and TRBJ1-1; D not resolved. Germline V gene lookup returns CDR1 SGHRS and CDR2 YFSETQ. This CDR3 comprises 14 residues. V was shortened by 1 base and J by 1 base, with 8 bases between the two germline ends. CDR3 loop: CASSLWPGNTEAFF. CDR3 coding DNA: TGCGCCAGCAGCTTGTGGCCGGGGAACACTGAAGCTTTCTTT.

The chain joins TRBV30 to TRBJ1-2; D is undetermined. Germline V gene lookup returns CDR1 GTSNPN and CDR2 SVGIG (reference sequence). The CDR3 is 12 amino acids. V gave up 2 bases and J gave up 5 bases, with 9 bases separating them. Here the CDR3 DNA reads TGTGCCTGGAGTCACGGGAGATATGGCTACACCTTC. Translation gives CAWSHGRYGYTF.